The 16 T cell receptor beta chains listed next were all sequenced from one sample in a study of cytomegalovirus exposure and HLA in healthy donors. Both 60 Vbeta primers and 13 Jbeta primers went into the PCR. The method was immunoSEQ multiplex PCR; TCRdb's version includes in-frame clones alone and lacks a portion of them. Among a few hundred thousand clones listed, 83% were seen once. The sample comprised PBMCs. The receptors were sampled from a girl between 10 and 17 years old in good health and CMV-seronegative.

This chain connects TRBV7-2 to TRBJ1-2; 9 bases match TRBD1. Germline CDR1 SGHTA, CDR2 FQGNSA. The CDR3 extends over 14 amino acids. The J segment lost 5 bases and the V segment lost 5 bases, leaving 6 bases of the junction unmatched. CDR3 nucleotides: TGTGCCAGCAGCCACCGGGGACAGGGTTATGGCTACACCTTC. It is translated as CASSHRGQGYGYTF.

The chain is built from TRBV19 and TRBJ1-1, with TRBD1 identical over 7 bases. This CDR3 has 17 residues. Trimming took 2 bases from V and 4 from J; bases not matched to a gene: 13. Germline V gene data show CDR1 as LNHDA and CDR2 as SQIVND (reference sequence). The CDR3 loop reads CASSIRSLRQGGTEAFF. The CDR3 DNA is TGTGCCAGTAGTATAAGGTCCCTACGACAGGGTGGCACTGAAGCTTTCTTT.

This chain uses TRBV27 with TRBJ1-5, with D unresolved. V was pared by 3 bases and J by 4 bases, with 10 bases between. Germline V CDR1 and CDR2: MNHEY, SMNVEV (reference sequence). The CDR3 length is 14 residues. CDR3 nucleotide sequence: TGTGCCAGCAGTTTTGCGGCTGCTAATCAGCCCCAGCATTTT. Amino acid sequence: CASSFAAANQPQHF.

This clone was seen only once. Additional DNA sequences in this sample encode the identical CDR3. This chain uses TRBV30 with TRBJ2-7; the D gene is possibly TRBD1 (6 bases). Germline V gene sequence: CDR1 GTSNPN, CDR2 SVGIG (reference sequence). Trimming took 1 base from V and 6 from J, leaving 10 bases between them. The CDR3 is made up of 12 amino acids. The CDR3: CAWSDTGFEQYF. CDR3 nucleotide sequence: TGTGCCTGGAGTGACACAGGGTTCGAGCAGTACTTC.

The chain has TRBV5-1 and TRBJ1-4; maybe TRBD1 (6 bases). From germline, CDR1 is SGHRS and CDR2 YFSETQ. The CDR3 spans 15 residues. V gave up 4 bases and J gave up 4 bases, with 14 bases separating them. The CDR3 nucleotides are TGCGCCAGCAGCACCCAGGGGCGCGGTAATGAAAAACTGTTTTTT. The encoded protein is CASSTQGRGNEKLFF.

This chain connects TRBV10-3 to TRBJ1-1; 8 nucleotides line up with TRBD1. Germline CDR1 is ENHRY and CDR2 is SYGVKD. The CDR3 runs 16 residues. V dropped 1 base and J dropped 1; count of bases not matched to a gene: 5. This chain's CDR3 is CAISELGGQGNTEAFF. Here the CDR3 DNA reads TGTGCCATCAGTGAGTTGGGTGGACAGGGGAACACTGAAGCTTTCTTT.

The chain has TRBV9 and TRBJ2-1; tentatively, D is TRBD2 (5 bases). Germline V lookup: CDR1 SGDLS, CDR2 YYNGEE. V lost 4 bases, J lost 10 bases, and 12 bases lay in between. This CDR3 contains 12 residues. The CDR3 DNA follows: TGTGCCAGCAGCCTACGGGGTGGGGAGCAGTTCTTC. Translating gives CASSLRGGEQFF.

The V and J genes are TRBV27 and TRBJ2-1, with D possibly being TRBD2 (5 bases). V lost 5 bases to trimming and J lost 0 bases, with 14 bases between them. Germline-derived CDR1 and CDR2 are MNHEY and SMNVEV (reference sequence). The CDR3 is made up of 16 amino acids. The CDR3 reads CASSPLWSGSYNEQFF. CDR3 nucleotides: TGTGCCAGCAGTCCCTTGTGGAGCGGCTCCTACAATGAGCAGTTCTTC.

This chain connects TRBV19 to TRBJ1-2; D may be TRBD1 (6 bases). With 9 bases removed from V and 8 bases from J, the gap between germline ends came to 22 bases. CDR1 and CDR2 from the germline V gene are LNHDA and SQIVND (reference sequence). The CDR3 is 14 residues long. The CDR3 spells CARYPHGGGCGYTF. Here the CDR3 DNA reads TGTGCCAGGTACCCCCATGGCGGGGGCTGCGGCTACACCTTC.

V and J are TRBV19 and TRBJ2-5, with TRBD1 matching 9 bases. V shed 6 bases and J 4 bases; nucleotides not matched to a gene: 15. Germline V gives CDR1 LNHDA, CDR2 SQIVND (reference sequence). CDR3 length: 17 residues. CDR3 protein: CASSKGTGPGVLETQYF. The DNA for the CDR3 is TGTGCCAGTAGCAAAGGGACAGGGCCAGGGGTGTTAGAGACCCAGTACTTC.

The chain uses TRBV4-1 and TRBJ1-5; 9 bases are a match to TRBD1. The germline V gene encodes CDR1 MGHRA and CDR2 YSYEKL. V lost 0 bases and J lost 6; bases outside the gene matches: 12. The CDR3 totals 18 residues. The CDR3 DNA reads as TGCGCCAGCAGCCAAGATCCGCCAGCGGGACAGGGACCTCAGCCCCAGCATTTT. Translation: CASSQDPPAGQGPQPQHF.

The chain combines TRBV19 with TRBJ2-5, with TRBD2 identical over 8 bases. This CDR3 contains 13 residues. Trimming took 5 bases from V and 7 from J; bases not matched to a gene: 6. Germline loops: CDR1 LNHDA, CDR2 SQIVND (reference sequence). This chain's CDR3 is CASSPGGPGTQYF. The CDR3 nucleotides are TGTGCCAGTAGTCCGGGGGGGCCTGGGACCCAGTACTTC.

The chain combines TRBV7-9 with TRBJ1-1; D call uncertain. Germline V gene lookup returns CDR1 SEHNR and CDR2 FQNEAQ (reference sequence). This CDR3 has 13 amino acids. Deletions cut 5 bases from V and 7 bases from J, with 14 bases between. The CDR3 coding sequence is TGTGCCAGCAGCGCGTCTTTAATCTATGAAGCTTTCTTT. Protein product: CASSASLIYEAFF.

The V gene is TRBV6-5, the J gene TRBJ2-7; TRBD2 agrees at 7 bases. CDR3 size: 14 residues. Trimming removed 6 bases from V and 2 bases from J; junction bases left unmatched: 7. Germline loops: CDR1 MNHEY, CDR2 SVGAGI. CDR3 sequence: CASSYGEGPYEQYF. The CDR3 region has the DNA TGTGCCAGCAGCTACGGGGAGGGGCCCTACGAGCAGTACTTC.

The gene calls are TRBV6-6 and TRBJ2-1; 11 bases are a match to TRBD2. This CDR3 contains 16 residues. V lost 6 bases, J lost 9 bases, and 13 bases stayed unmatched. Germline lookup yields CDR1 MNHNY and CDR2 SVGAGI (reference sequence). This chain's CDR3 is CASSTKTSGSSVEQFF. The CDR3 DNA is TGTGCCAGCAGCACCAAAACTAGCGGGAGTTCTGTTGAGCAGTTCTTC.

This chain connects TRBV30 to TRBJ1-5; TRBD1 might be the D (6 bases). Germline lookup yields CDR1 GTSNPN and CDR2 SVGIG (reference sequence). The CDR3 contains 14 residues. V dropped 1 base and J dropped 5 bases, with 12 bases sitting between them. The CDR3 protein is CAWSGLGGDQPQHF. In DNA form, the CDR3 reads TGTGCCTGGAGTGGGTTAGGGGGTGATCAGCCCCAGCATTTT. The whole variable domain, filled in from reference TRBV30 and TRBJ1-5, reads SQTIHQWPATLVQPVGSPLSLECTVEGTSNPNLYWYRQAAGRGLQLLFYSVGIGQISSEVPQNLSASRPQDRQFILSSKKLLLSDSGFYLCAWSGLGGDQPQHFGDGTRLSIL.